The clone carrying this T cell receptor (beta chain) was counted between two and nine times. Its cognate antigen is unknown. This CDR3 contains 15 residues. V was trimmed by 3 bases and J by 2 bases, leaving 12 bases between them. A library of TCRbeta sequences, prepared with unique molecular identifiers, was generated. A single record per CDR3 protein comes from TCRdb applying MiXCR to the PCR reads. The sample shows 580,000 or so distinct CDR3 sequences, under 30% of them seen only once. This sample is drawn from a study of T-cell reconstitution after alpha-beta-depleted transplantation in children. Whole-study results and caveats: Newly made T cells mostly supplied T-cell counts and diversity one year after transplant. Alpha-beta T cells about two months after transplant reportedly derived from several hundred expanded graft clones. Several patients had high TCRbeta diversity at day 60; it came from surviving recipient T cells and thymic progenitors.

The clonotype originates from a boy under two years old who had a stem cell transplant for acute myeloid leukemia, so the T cells may come from the graft donor. The chain links TRBV12-3 or TRBV12-4 to TRBJ2-3; the D gene could be TRBD1 or TRBD2 (5 bases each). Material: PBMCs, mostly from graft donor cells, obtained 360 days after TCRalphabeta/CD19-depleted stem cell transplant. The CDR3 DNA sequence: TGTGCCAGCAGTTTCCTCCGGGACCACACAGATACGCAGTATTTT. Translated, it gives CASSFLRDHTDTQYF.